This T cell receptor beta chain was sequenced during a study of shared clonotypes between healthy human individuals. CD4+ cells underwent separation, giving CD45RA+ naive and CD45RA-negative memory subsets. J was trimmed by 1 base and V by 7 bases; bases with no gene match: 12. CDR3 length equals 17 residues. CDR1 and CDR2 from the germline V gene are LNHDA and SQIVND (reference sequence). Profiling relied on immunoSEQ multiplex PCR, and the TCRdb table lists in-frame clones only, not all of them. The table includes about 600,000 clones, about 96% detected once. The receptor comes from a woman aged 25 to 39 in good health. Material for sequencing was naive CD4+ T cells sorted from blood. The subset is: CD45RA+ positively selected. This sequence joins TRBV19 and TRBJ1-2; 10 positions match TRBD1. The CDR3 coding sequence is TGTGCCAGTATGAGCGGGGACAGGGGACCGCTTAACTATGGCTACACCTTC. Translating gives CASMSGDRGPLNYGYTF.